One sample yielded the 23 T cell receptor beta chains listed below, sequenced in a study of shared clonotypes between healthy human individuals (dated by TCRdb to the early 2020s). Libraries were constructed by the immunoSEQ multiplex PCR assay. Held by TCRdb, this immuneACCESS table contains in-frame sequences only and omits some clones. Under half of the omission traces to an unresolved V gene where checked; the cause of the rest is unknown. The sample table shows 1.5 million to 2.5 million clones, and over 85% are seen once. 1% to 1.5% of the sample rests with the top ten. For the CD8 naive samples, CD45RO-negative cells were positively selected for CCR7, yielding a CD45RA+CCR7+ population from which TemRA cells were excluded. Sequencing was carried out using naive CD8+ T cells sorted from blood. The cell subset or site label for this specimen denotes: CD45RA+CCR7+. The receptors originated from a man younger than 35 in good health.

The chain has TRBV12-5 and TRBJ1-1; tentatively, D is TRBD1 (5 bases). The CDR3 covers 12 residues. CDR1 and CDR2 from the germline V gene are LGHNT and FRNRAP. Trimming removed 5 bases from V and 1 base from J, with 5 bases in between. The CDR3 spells CASGQGNTEAFF. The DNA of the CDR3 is TGTGCTAGTGGTCAGGGGAACACTGAAGCTTTCTTT.

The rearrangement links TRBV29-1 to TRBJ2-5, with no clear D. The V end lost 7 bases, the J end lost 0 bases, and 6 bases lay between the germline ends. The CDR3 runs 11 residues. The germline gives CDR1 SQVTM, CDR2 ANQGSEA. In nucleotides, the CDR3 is TGCAGCGCCAGTCACCAAGAGACCCAGTACTTC. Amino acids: CSASHQETQYF. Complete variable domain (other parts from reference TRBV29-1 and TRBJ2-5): SAVISQKPSRDICQRGTSLTIQCQVDSQVTMMFWYRQQPGQSLTLIATANQGSEATYESGFVIDKFPISRPNLTFSTLTVSNMSPEDSSIYLCSASHQETQYFGPGTRLLVL.

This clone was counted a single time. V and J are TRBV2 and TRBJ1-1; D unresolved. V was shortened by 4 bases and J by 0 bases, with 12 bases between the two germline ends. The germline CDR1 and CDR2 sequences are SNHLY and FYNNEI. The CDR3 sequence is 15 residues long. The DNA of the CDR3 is TGTGCCAGCAGTGGGGCGCAGATTCTGAACACTGAAGCTTTCTTT. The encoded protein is CASSGAQILNTEAFF.

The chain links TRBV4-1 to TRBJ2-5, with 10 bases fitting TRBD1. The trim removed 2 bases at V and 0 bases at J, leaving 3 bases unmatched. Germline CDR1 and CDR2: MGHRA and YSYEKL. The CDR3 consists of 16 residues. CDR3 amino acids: CASSQMDRGYQETQYF. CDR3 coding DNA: TGCGCCAGCAGCCAAATGGACAGGGGGTACCAAGAGACCCAGTACTTC.

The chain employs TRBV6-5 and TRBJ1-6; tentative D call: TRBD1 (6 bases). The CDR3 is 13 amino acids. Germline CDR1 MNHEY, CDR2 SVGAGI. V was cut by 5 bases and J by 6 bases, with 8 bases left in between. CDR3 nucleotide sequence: TGTGCCAGCAGTCTGGACAGTAATTCACCCCTCCACTTT. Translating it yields CASSLDSNSPLHF.

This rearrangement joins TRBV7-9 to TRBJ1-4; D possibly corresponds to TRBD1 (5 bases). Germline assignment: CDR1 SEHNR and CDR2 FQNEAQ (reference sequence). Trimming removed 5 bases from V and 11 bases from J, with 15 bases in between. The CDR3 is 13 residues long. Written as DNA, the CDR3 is TGTGCCAGCAGCCCCGGGACCGGTTGGAAACTGTTTTTT. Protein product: CASSPGTGWKLFF.

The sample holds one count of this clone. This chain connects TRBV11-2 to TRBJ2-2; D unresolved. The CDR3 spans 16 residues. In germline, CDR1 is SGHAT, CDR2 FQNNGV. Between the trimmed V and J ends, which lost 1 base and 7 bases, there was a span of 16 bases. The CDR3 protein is CASSLGALKHDGELFF. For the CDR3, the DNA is TGTGCCAGCAGCTTAGGGGCCCTGAAGCACGACGGGGAGCTGTTTTTT.

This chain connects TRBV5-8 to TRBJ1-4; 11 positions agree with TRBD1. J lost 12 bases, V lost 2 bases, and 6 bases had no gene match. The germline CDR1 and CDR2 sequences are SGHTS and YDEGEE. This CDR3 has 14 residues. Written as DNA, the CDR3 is TGTGCCAGCAGCTTTGGACAGGGGGCCATAGAACTGTTTTTT. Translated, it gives CASSFGQGAIELFF.

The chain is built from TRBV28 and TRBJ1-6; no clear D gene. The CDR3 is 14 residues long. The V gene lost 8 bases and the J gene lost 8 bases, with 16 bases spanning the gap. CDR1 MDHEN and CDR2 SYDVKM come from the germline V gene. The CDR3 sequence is CASGRLRSDSPLHF. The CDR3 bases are TGTGCCAGCGGCCGTCTCCGATCGGATTCACCCCTCCACTTT.

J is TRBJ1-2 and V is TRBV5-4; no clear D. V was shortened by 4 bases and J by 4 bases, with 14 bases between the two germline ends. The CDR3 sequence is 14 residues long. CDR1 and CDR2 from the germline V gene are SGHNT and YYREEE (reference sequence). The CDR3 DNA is TGTGCCAGCAGCCTACCAACATTCACCTATGGCTACACCTTC. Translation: CASSLPTFTYGYTF.

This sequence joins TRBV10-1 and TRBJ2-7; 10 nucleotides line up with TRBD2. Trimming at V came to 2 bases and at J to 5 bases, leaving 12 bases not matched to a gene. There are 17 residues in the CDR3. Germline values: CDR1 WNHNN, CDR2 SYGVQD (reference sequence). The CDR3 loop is CASSEGPWSSGSHEQYF. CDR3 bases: TGCGCCAGCAGTGAGGGCCCCTGGTCTAGCGGGAGCCACGAGCAGTACTTC.

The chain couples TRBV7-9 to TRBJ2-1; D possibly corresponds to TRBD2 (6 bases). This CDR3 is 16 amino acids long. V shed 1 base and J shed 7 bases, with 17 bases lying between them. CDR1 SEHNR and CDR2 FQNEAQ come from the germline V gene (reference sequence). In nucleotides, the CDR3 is TGTGCCAGCAGCTTAGTCGGGAGCTTCTTGTTGAATGAGCAGTTCTTC. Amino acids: CASSLVGSFLLNEQFF.

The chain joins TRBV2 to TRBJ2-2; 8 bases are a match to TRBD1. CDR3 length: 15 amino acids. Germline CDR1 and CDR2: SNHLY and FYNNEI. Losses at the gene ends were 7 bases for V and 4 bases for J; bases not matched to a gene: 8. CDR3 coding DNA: TGTGCCAGCAATCGAAGACAGGGGTCCACCGGGGAGCTGTTTTTT. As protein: CASNRRQGSTGELFF.

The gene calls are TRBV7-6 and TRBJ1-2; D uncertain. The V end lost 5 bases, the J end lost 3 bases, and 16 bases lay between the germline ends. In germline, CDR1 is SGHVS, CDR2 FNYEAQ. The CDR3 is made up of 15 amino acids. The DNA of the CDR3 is TGTGCCAGCAGCCACCGGACTTTCCAGGACTATGGCTACACCTTC. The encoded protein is CASSHRTFQDYGYTF.

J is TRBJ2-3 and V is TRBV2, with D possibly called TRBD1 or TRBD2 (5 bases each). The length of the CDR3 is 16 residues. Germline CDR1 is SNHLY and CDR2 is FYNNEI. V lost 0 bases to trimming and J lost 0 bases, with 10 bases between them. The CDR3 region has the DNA TGTGCCAGCAGTGAAGCAGGGACCCCTAGCACAGATACGCAGTATTTT. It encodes CASSEAGTPSTDTQYF. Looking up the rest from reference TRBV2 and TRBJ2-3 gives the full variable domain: EPEVTQTPSHQVTQMGQEVILRCVPISNHLYFYWYRQILGQKVEFLVSFYNNEISEKSEIFDDQFSVERPDGSNFTLKIRSTKLEDSAMYFCASSEAGTPSTDTQYFGPGTRLTVL.

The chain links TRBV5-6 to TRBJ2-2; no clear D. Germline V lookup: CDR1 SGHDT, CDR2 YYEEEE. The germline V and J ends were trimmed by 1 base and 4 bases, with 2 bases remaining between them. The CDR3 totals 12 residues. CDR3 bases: TGTGCCAGCAGCTTGAGCACCGGGGAGCTGTTTTTT. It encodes CASSLSTGELFF.

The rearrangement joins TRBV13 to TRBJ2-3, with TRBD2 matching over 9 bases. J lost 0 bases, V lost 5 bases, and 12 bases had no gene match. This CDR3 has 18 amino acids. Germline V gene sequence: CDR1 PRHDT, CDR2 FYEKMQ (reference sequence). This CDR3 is CASSAGLAQFTSTDTQYF. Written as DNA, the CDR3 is TGTGCCAGCAGCGCCGGACTAGCGCAGTTCACTAGCACAGATACGCAGTATTTT. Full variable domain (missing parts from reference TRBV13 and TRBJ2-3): AAGVIQSPRHLIKEKRETATLKCYPIPRHDTVYWYQQGPGQDPQFLISFYEKMQSDKGSIPDRFSAQQFSDYHSELNMSSLELGDSALYFCASSAGLAQFTSTDTQYFGPGTRLTVL.

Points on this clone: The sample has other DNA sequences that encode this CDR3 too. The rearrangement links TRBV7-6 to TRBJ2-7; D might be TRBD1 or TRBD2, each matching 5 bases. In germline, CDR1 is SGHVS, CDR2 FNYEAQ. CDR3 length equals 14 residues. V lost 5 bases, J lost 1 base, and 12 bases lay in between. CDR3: CASSPGTGSYEQYF. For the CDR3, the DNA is TGTGCCAGCAGCCCCGGGACGGGATCCTACGAGCAGTACTTC.

CDR3 DNA: TGCAGCGTTGAGTTGGCGGGGCGTTTTGGCTCCTACAATGAGCAGTTCTTC. Translated: CSVELAGRFGSYNEQFF. This chain links TRBV29-1 with TRBJ2-1; a weak D match, TRBD2 (6 bases). Per the germline V gene, CDR1 is SQVTM and CDR2 is ANQGSEA. Trimming took off 3 bases at V and 0 bases at J, with 18 bases between the two ends. This CDR3 region has 17 residues.

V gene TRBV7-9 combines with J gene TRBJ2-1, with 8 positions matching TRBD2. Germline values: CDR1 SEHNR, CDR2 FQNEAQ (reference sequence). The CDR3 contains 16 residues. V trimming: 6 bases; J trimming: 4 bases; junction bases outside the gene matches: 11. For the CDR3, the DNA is TGTGCCAGCAGTCATAGCGGGGCAGGGAAATACAATGAGCAGTTCTTC. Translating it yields CASSHSGAGKYNEQFF. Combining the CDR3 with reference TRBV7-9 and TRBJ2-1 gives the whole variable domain DTGVSQNPRHKITKRGQNVTFRCDPISEHNRLYWYRQTLGQGPEFLTYFQNEAQLEKSRLLSDRFSAERPKGSFSTLEIQRTEQGDSAMYLCASSHSGAGKYNEQFFGPGTRLTVL.

CDR3 DNA: TGTGCCAGCAGCCCAGGCCGGAGTTACATGAACACTGAAGCTTTCTTT. Its translation is CASSPGRSYMNTEAFF. J is TRBJ1-1 and V is TRBV27; D unresolved. The CDR3 runs to 16 residues. Germline V CDR1 and CDR2: MNHEY, SMNVEV (reference sequence). Trimming cost V 6 bases and J 0 bases, with 17 bases left between them.

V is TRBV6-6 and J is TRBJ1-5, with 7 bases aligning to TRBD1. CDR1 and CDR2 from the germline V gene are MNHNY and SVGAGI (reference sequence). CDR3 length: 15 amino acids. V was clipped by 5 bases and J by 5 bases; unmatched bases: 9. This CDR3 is CASSHQQGIYQPQHF. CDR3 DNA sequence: TGTGCCAGCAGTCACCAACAGGGGATCTATCAGCCCCAGCATTTT.

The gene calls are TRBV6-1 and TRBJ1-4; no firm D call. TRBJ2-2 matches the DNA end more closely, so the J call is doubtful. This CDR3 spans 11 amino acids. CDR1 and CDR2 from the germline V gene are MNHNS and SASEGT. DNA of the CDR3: TGTGCCAGCAGTGAAATCAAGGAGCTGTTTTTT. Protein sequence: CASSEIKELFF.